These T cell receptor beta chains were read from a single sample in a study of blood T cell repertoires in COVID-19. Data came from immunoSEQ multiplex PCR; TCRdb stores just in-frame clones and leaves some out. The table records tens of thousands of clones, 60% to 80% of them present only once. The source material was peripheral blood. Receptors were obtained from a man at least 80 years old with active or convalescent COVID-19. Both conserved end residues are part of each CDR3. The D gene is left open where the match is weak. Only part of the rows carry a size: once, few, many, or a class if the clone is expanded.

j_gene,d_gene,abundance,v_gene,CDR3aa,CDR3nt
TRBJ1-2,TRBD1,NA,TRBV27,CASRATGSGRYTF,TGTGCCAGCAGGGCGACAGGGTCTGGGCGCTACACCTTC
TRBJ1-2,TRBD1,few,TRBV6-5,CASSYSRQGNYGYTF,TGTGCCAGCAGTTACTCGAGACAGGGCAACTATGGCTACACCTTC
TRBJ1-5,NA,once,TRBV6-1,CASSEHGGNQPQHF,TGTGCCAGCAGTGAACACGGAGGTAACCAGCCCCAGCATTTT
TRBJ2-1,NA,many,TRBV3-1/TRBV3-2,CASSPPWPLRFFYNEQFF,TGTGCCAGCAGTCCTCCATGGCCATTACGTTTCTTCTACAATGAGCAGTTCTTC
TRBJ1-5,NA,few,TRBV2,CASSRSAVSNQPQHF,TGTGCCAGCAGTCGTTCCGCGGTTAGCAATCAGCCCCAGCATTTT
TRBJ2-2,NA,NA,TRBV30,CAWLDTGELFF,TGTGCCTGGTTAGACACCGGGGAGCTGTTTTTT
TRBJ2-3,TRBD1,NA,TRBV19,CASSFDQGARADTQYF,TGTGCCAGTAGTTTCGATCAGGGGGCCCGGGCAGATACGCAGTATTTT
TRBJ2-7,TRBD2,NA,TRBV19,CASSPYAAGLAGVSYEQYF,TGTGCCAGTAGTCCTTATGCCGCCGGACTAGCGGGAGTTTCCTACGAGCAGTACTTC
TRBJ2-3,TRBD2,NA,TRBV7-9,CASNSGLARGDTQYF,TGTGCCAGCAACTCGGGACTAGCGAGGGGGGATACGCAGTATTTT
TRBJ1-4,TRBD1,NA,TRBV4-3,CASSQVILPGQGSEKLFF,TGCGCCAGCAGCCAAGTGATCTTACCGGGACAGGGATCCGAAAAACTGTTTTTT
TRBJ1-5,TRBD1,NA,TRBV15,CATSARQGLNQPQHF,TGTGCCACCAGCGCCCGACAGGGACTCAATCAGCCCCAGCATTTT
TRBJ1-1,NA,NA,TRBV5-1,CASSFQGEHEAFF,TGCGCCAGCAGTTTCCAGGGCGAACATGAAGCTTTCTTT
TRBJ2-1,TRBD1,few,TRBV6-1,CASKRTGPYNEQFF,TGTGCCAGCAAACGGACAGGGCCCTACAATGAGCAGTTCTTC
TRBJ1-2,TRBD1,NA,TRBV6-4,CASSYQTGDYGYTF,TGTGCCAGCAGCTACCAGACAGGGGACTATGGCTACACCTTC
TRBJ2-7,TRBD1,NA,TRBV27,CASRPGQEQPPYEQYF,TGTGCCAGCCGACCGGGACAGGAACAACCTCCCTACGAGCAGTACTTC
TRBJ1-6,TRBD1,once,TRBV25-1,CASSEFDRDISYNSPLHF,TGTGCCAGCAGTGAATTTGACAGGGACATCTCCTATAATTCACCCCTCCACTTT
TRBJ1-5,NA,NA,TRBV6-5,CASSNRVDNQPQHF,TGTGCCAGCAGCAACAGGGTAGACAATCAGCCCCAGCATTTT
TRBJ1-5,TRBD1,NA,TRBV18,CASSLTDRAYNQPQHF,TGTGCCAGCTCACTTACGGACAGGGCGTACAATCAGCCCCAGCATTTT
TRBJ1-2,NA,NA,TRBV11-2,CASSPGGGPDGYTF,TGTGCCAGCAGCCCGGGGGGGGGTCCCGATGGCTACACCTTC
TRBJ2-2,NA,NA,TRBV6-6,CASSYEENTGELFF,TGTGCCAGCAGTTACGAGGAGAACACCGGGGAGCTGTTTTTT
TRBJ2-1,TRBD2,NA,TRBV7-9,CASSFRGLAGNEQFF,TGTGCCAGCAGCTTCCGAGGACTAGCGGGAAATGAGCAGTTCTTC
TRBJ2-7,TRBD2,NA,TRBV4-3,CASIDPLAGGPFREQYF,TGCGCCAGCATTGACCCCCTCGCGGGAGGGCCTTTCCGCGAGCAGTACTTC
TRBJ1-4,TRBD1,NA,TRBV2,CASSVGDRLFF,TGTGCCAGCAGTGTCGGGGACAGGCTGTTTTTT
TRBJ1-2,NA,NA,TRBV5-5,CASSQDSNYGYTF,TGTGCCAGCAGCCAGGACAGTAATTATGGCTACACCTTC
TRBJ2-3,NA,NA,TRBV19,CASSIPGADTQYF,TGTGCCAGTAGTATCCCAGGGGCAGATACGCAGTATTTT
TRBJ1-2,NA,many,TRBV5-6,CASSLEGSGYGYTF,TGTGCCAGCAGCTTGGAGGGTAGCGGGTATGGCTACACCTTC
TRBJ2-7,NA,NA,TRBV7-6,CASSPGLSSEQYF,TGTGCCAGCAGCCCCGGACTATCTTCCGAGCAGTACTTC
TRBJ2-1,TRBD1,once,TRBV25-1,CASSEGQGGDEQFF,TGTGCCAGCAGTGAGGGACAGGGTGGCGATGAGCAGTTCTTC
TRBJ2-3,NA,once,TRBV7-2,CASSFVGSSSDTQYF,TGTGCCAGCAGCTTTGTCGGGAGTAGTTCAGATACGCAGTATTTT
TRBJ1-1,NA,NA,TRBV6-1,CASSDQAQSDSDKAFF,TGTGCCAGCAGTGATCAAGCACAATCCGACAGCGACAAAGCTTTCTTT
TRBJ2-6,NA,NA,TRBV6-4,CASSVTPRANVLTF,TGTGCCAGCAGTGTGACACCTCGGGCCAACGTCCTGACTTTC
TRBJ2-7,NA,NA,TRBV7-9,CASSPTAHSYEQYF,TGTGCCAGCAGCCCGACAGCCCACTCCTACGAGCAGTACTTC
TRBJ1-2,NA,NA,TRBV27,CASSLSRGAVYTF,TGTGCCAGCAGTTTATCGCGGGGGGCGGTCTACACCTTC
TRBJ1-1,NA,NA,TRBV4-3,CASSSRHDMNTEAFF,TGCGCCAGCAGCAGCCGGCACGACATGAACACTGAAGCTTTCTTT
TRBJ2-1,NA,once,TRBV4-3,CASSQEGRGREQFF,TGCGCCAGCAGCCAAGAGGGTAGGGGTCGGGAGCAGTTCTTC
TRBJ2-5,NA,NA,TRBV7-2,CASSLVAAATQETQYF,TGTGCCAGCAGCTTAGTAGCGGCAGCGACCCAAGAGACCCAGTACTTC
TRBJ2-3,NA,once,TRBV6-9,CAGKGLLTDTQYF,TGTGCCGGCAAAGGACTACTCACAGATACGCAGTATTTT
TRBJ2-1,NA,few,TRBV14,CASSQTWVHEQFF,TGTGCCAGCAGCCAGACTTGGGTCCATGAGCAGTTCTTC
TRBJ2-1,TRBD2,NA,TRBV23-1,CASSQCHFILAGGNNEQFF,TGCGCCAGCAGTCAATGCCACTTCATACTAGCGGGAGGCAACAATGAGCAGTTCTTC
TRBJ2-7,NA,NA,TRBV5-1,CASSPWGHEQYF,TGCGCCAGCAGCCCCTGGGGGCACGAGCAGTACTTC
TRBJ1-1,TRBD1,many,TRBV13,CASTTTGHGEAFF,TGTGCCAGCACCACGACAGGGCATGGTGAAGCTTTCTTT
TRBJ2-3,NA,NA,TRBV5-1,CASSLMAATDTQYF,TGCGCCAGCAGCTTAATGGCGGCTACAGATACGCAGTATTTT
TRBJ2-1,TRBD2,NA,TRBV7-2,CASSRRESSGNRNEQFF,TGTGCCAGCAGCAGAAGGGAATCTAGCGGGAACCGTAATGAGCAGTTCTTC
TRBJ1-5,TRBD1,NA,TRBV10-3,CAISTGGRNQPQHF,TGTGCCATCAGTACAGGGGGCCGGAATCAGCCCCAGCATTTT
TRBJ2-1,TRBD2,once,TRBV5-1,CASSLPGGRVGDNEQFF,TGCGCCAGCAGCTTGCCGGGGGGGCGCGTCGGGGACAATGAGCAGTTCTTC
TRBJ2-3,TRBD1,NA,TRBV7-7,CASSQMGQGTDTQYF,TGTGCCAGCAGCCAAATGGGACAGGGGACAGATACGCAGTATTTT
TRBJ2-2,NA,NA,TRBV7-2,CASSQAGISLGELFF,TGTGCCAGCAGCCAGGCGGGCATCTCCCTCGGGGAGCTGTTTTTT
TRBJ2-2,NA,NA,TRBV13,CASSFSPWRQTSNTGELFF,TGTGCCAGCAGCTTCAGCCCCTGGCGGCAAACATCGAACACCGGGGAGCTGTTTTTT
TRBJ2-3,NA,NA,TRBV7-9,CASSRSRDTQYF,TGTGCCAGCAGCCGGTCCAGGGATACGCAGTATTTT
TRBJ2-1,NA,NA,TRBV4-1,CASSQDQGGDYNEQFF,TGCGCCAGCAGCCAAGATCAAGGGGGTGACTACAATGAGCAGTTCTTC
TRBJ2-7,TRBD2,NA,TRBV11-3,CASSSGTSGGQQYF,TGTGCCAGCAGCTCAGGGACTAGCGGGGGCCAGCAGTACTTC
TRBJ2-3,TRBD2,NA,TRBV10-3,CASRPSGSGTDTQYF,TGTGCCAGCCGACCTAGCGGGAGTGGGACAGATACGCAGTATTTT